Below, 10 T cell receptor beta chains from the same sample are listed, as sequenced in a study of circulating tumor DNA in untreated peripheral T-cell lymphoma. Sequencing was performed with immunoSEQ multiplex PCR; in TCRdb, only in-frame clones are kept and a portion is missing. The table lists thousands of clones, roughly 70% of them singletons. The specimen was tumor tissue. The source of these receptors is a human donor with peripheral T-cell lymphoma.

The chain couples TRBV7-5 to TRBJ1-1; the table's D call TRBD1 went unverified against the DNA. TRBV7-5 is shown as a pseudogene. The CDR3 has 14 amino acids. The CDR3 protein is CASSLAEGATEAFF. CDR3 coding DNA: TGTGCCAGCAGCTTAGCGGAGGGGGCCACTGAAGCTTTCTTT.

The chain employs TRBV29-1 and TRBJ2-1; D remains unclear. Trimming removed 0 bases at V and 15 bases at J, with 21 bases between. CDR1 is SQVTM, CDR2 ANQGSEA, per germline. The CDR3 consists of 14 residues. The CDR3 spells CSVEDQTILVGRFF. CDR3 coding DNA: TGCAGCGTTGAAGACCAAACTATCCTGGTTGGGCGGTTCTTC.

This chain links TRBV5-1 with TRBJ1-1; tentatively, D is TRBD1 (5 bases). Per the germline V gene, CDR1 is SGHRS and CDR2 is YFSETQ. The CDR3 is 14 amino acids. V lost 5 bases and J 11 bases, leaving 22 bases between the germline ends. The CDR3 bases are TGCGCCAGCAGACCCATGGACACTGGGATGGTCGCTTTCTTT. Protein: CASRPMDTGMVAFF.

The chain is built from TRBV2 and TRBJ2-1; no clear D. This CDR3 contains 15 residues. Trimming shortened V by 2 bases and J by 4 bases, and 12 bases separated the two germline ends. Germline CDR1 and CDR2: SNHLY and FYNNEI. The CDR3: CASSENGAVYNEQFF. For the CDR3, the DNA is TGTGCCAGCAGTGAAAACGGCGCTGTATACAATGAGCAGTTCTTC. The whole variable domain, filled in from reference TRBV2 and TRBJ2-1, reads EPEVTQTPSHQVTQMGQEVILRCVPISNHLYFYWYRQILGQKVEFLVSFYNNEISEKSEIFDDQFSVERPDGSNFTLKIRSTKLEDSAMYFCASSENGAVYNEQFFGPGTRLTVL.

The chain couples TRBV6-8 to TRBJ2-3; 7 bases are a match to TRBD2. CDR3 length equals 14 residues. Germline CDR1 reads MNHGY; CDR2 reads SAAAGT. The J segment lost 6 bases and the V segment lost 5 bases, leaving 8 bases of the junction unmatched. This chain's CDR3 is CASSGGAGRDTQYF. CDR3 DNA sequence: TGTGCCAGCAGTGGAGGAGCGGGAAGGGATACGCAGTATTTT.

The genes are TRBV28 and TRBJ2-3; no definite D call. From germline, CDR1 is MDHEN and CDR2 SYDVKM. The CDR3 runs 13 residues. The V gene lost 7 bases and the J gene lost 0 bases, with 8 bases spanning the gap. The CDR3 loop is CASKAQSTDTQYF. In DNA, the CDR3 is TGTGCCAGCAAAGCGCAGAGCACAGATACGCAGTATTTT.

This chain uses TRBV7-5 with TRBJ2-1; TRBD2 is the table's D call and was not checked against the DNA. TRBV7-5 is described as a pseudogene. This CDR3 spans 15 amino acids. The CDR3 bases are TGTGCCAGCAGCTTAAAGATAATCGGAGTCAATGAGCAGTTCTTC. Residues: CASSLKIIGVNEQFF.

This clone showed up just once. Germline and junction disagree at one end, which may indicate a read error. The chain has TRBV28 and TRBJ2-2; TRBD2 matches 7 bases. Germline V gives CDR1 MDHEN, CDR2 SYDVKM. This CDR3 comprises 15 residues. Here the CDR3 DNA reads TGTGCCAGCAGTTTCGGCGGGAGAAACACCGGGGAGCTATTTTTT. Its protein is CASSFGGRNTGELFF.

The V gene is TRBV18, the J gene TRBJ2-7; D is perhaps TRBD2 (5 bases). Germline V gene data show CDR1 as KGHSH and CDR2 as LQKENI. V dropped 2 bases and J dropped 3 bases, with 11 bases sitting between them. The CDR3 has 14 amino acids. CDR3 nucleotides: TGTGCCAGCTCACCAACTAGTATGTTCTACGAGCAGTACTTC. Protein sequence: CASSPTSMFYEQYF.

The V gene is TRBV6-8, the J gene TRBJ2-7, with D possibly being TRBD1 (6 bases). This CDR3 spans 13 amino acids. V lost 0 bases and J 3 bases, leaving 6 bases between the germline ends. CDR1 and CDR2 (germline): MNHGY, SAAAGT. CDR3 coding DNA: TGTGCCAGCAGTTACTCGGACAGCTACGAGCAGTACTTC. Protein sequence: CASSYSDSYEQYF.